Below are 31 T cell receptor beta chains sequenced from a single sample in a study of regulatory T cells in long-lasting Graves disease. Time point: persistent/refractory GD, antithyroid drugs over 5 years with positive TRAb. After RNA was extracted from PBMCs, the TCR library was made from it. Arm-PCR with iRepertoire HTBI primers amplified the CDR3 regions for these TCR beta libraries. TCRdb re-analysed the multiplex PCR reads in MiXCR, keeping a single row per CDR3 protein. The sample shows around 510,000 distinct CDR3 sequences, roughly 20% of them seen only once. The material sequenced was peripheral blood mononuclear cells (PBMCs), taken when the disease was refractory, from a patient treated with antithyroid drugs. These receptor sequences come from a female donor with Graves disease.

Only a few counts were recorded for this clonotype. This chain connects TRBV14 to TRBJ2-7; TRBD1 agrees at 8 bases. V was clipped by 1 base and J by 2 bases; unmatched bases: 4. Germline V lookup: CDR1 SGHDN, CDR2 FVKESK. The CDR3 extends over 15 amino acids. Here the CDR3 DNA reads TGTGCCAGCAGCCAAGGGACAGGGTCTACCTACGAGCAGTACTTC. Translating gives CASSQGTGSTYEQYF. Complete variable domain (other parts from reference TRBV14 and TRBJ2-7): EAGVTQFPSHSVIEKGQTVTLRCDPISGHDNLYWYRRVMGKEIKFLLHFVKESKQDESGMPNNRFLAERTGGTYSTLKVQPAELEDSGVYFCASSQGTGSTYEQYFGPGTRLTVT.

Remarks on this clonotype: Just one base apart from a much larger clone, this may be a read error. CDR3 sequence: CASSLAVGAPYEQYF. DNA of the CDR3: TGTGCCAGCAGCTTAGCGGTGGGAGCCCCCTACGAGCAGTACTTC. This chain connects TRBV11-2 to TRBJ2-7; D is perhaps TRBD2 (5 bases). The CDR3 extends over 15 amino acids. V gave up 1 base and J gave up 2 bases, with 12 bases separating them. CDR1 and CDR2 (germline): SGHAT, FQNNGV.

V gene TRBV30 combines with J gene TRBJ1-3; no firm D call. Trimming removed 7 bases at V and 2 bases at J, with 6 bases between. Germline V gives CDR1 GTSNPN, CDR2 SVGIG (reference sequence). The CDR3 is 11 amino acids. CDR3 DNA sequence: TGTGCCTTACAAGCTGGAAACACCATATATTTT. It specifies CALQAGNTIYF.

This clonotype showed up just a few times. This chain uses TRBV28 with TRBJ2-3; TRBD1 matches 8 bases. Germline trimming cut 5 bases from V and 4 bases from J; bases unmatched to any gene: 14. The CDR3 is made up of 17 amino acids. From germline, CDR1 is MDHEN and CDR2 SYDVKM. As DNA, the CDR3 is TGTGCCAGCAGTCTCCCCTCGACAGGGGTGGTGGCAGATACGCAGTATTTT. As protein: CASSLPSTGVVADTQYF.

The chain employs TRBV20-1 and TRBJ2-7; a possible D gene is TRBD2 (6 bases). Per germline, CDR1 DFQATT and CDR2 SNEGSKA (reference sequence). The CDR3 sequence is 13 residues long. Trimming left V 6 bases short and J 1 base short, with 13 bases between. CDR3 DNA: TGCAGTGCCCCAGCGGGTGTTTCCTACGAGCAGTACTTC. This translates into CSAPAGVSYEQYF.

This clonotype has more than one count but fewer than ten. The V call is TRBV7-9, the J call TRBJ1-1; a weak D match, TRBD1 (5 bases). CDR3 size: 13 residues. Trimming pared 4 bases from V and 4 bases from J, leaving 10 bases between. Germline CDR1 is SEHNR and CDR2 is FQNEAQ (reference sequence). CDR3 coding DNA: TGTGCCAGCAGCTCCAGGGCTGGCACTGAAGCTTTCTTT. It translates to CASSSRAGTEAFF.

V gene TRBV4-1 combines with J gene TRBJ1-4; tentatively, D is TRBD1 (5 bases). CDR1 and CDR2 (germline): MGHRA, YSYEKL. The CDR3 loop spans 17 amino acids. V lost 0 bases, J lost 0 bases, and 11 bases lay in between. This CDR3 reads CASSQDRDSPTNEKLFF. The CDR3 DNA reads TGCGCCAGCAGCCAAGACCGGGACTCTCCAACTAATGAAAAACTGTTTTTT.

The chain joins TRBV6-1 to TRBJ1-5; D is unresolved. With 6 bases removed from V and 1 base from J, the gap between germline ends came to 25 bases. This CDR3 region has 19 residues. The V gene's germline CDR1 is MNHNS and CDR2 SASEGT. The CDR3 nucleotides read TGTGCCAGCAGAAGAGTGGCGGGGATCGACTTTTTGAGCAATCAGCCCCAGCATTTT. Its translation is CASRRVAGIDFLSNQPQHF.

This clonotype has more than one count but fewer than ten. The gene calls are TRBV3-1 and TRBJ1-6, with D unclear. V shed 4 bases and J shed 9 bases, with 10 bases lying between them. CDR1 and CDR2 (germline): LGHDT, YNNKEL (reference sequence). The CDR3 has 13 amino acids. CDR3 region: CASSPTASSPLHF. As DNA, the CDR3 is TGTGCCAGCAGCCCCACCGCGTCTTCACCCCTCCACTTT.

This chain connects TRBV11-2 to TRBJ2-5, with 9 bases fitting TRBD1. Germline lookup yields CDR1 SGHAT and CDR2 FQNNGV. The CDR3 contains 13 residues. V gave up 4 bases and J gave up 5 bases; unmatched junction bases: 2. CDR3 DNA: TGTGCCAGCAGCTGGGACAGGGAGGAGACCCAGTACTTC. As protein: CASSWDREETQYF. The whole variable domain, remainder taken from reference TRBV11-2 and TRBJ2-5, is EAGVAQSPRYKIIEKRQSVAFWCNPISGHATLYWYQQILGQGPKLLIQFQNNGVVDDSQLPKDRFSAERLKGVDSTLKIQPAKLEDSAVYLCASSWDREETQYFGPGTRLLVL.

J is TRBJ2-4 and V is TRBV25-1, with TRBD1 matching over 8 bases. Germline CDR1 MGHDK, CDR2 SYGVNS. The CDR3 has 16 residues. The junction had 6 bases not matched to a gene; V was cut back by 5 bases and J by 0 bases. As DNA, the CDR3 is TGTGCCAGCAGTTTTGACAGGGGTGCAGCCAAAAACATTCAGTACTTC. As protein: CASSFDRGAAKNIQYF.

Worth noting for this clonotype: It may be a read error: a sequence one base away is much more abundant. The chain employs TRBV30 and TRBJ1-2; TRBD1 matches 9 bases. The germline CDR1 and CDR2 sequences are GTSNPN and SVGIG (reference sequence). Trimming at V came to 5 bases and at J to 2 bases, leaving 6 bases not matched to a gene. This CDR3 comprises 14 residues. The DNA for the CDR3 is TGTGCCTGGTCTCCGGGACAGGGCAACTATGGCTACACCTTC. Its translation: CAWSPGQGNYGYTF. Filled out from reference TRBV30 and TRBJ1-2, the complete variable domain reads SQTIHQWPATLVQPVGSPLSLECTVEGTSNPNLYWYRQAAGRGLQLLFYSVGIGQISSEVPQNLSASRPQDRQFILSSKKLLLSDSGFYLCAWSPGQGNYGYTFGSGTRLTVV.

This clonotype was detected a few times. The CDR3 region has the DNA TGTGCCAGCAGCTTTTCACAGGGGAACAATCAGCCCCAGCATTTT. Translation: CASSFSQGNNQPQHF. V is TRBV7-2 and J is TRBJ1-5, with 7 bases fitting TRBD1. With 3 bases clipped from V and 3 bases from J, the junction kept 5 bases outside the gene matches. The CDR3 has 15 amino acids. Germline V gene data show CDR1 as SGHTA and CDR2 as FQGNSA.

This clonotype has at least ten counts. The gene calls are TRBV6-1 and TRBJ2-7; D gene ambiguous. V lost 4 bases and J lost 7, with 8 bases in between. There are 11 residues in the CDR3. In germline, CDR1 is MNHNS, CDR2 SASEGT. The CDR3 reads CASSAPGEQYF. The CDR3, as DNA: TGTGCCAGCAGTGCCCCTGGGGAGCAGTACTTC.

This clonotype was observed at least ten times. The CDR3 loop reads CASSFRGPTIQYF. CDR3 bases: TGTGCCAGCAGTTTCCGGGGACCGACCATTCAGTACTTC. The V gene is TRBV28, the J gene TRBJ2-4; D assignment may be TRBD1 or TRBD2 (5 bases each). From germline, CDR1 is MDHEN and CDR2 SYDVKM. The CDR3 loop spans 13 amino acids. V lost 3 bases, J lost 9 bases, and 12 bases lay in between.

J is TRBJ1-5 and V is TRBV19, with D maybe TRBD1 (6 bases). This CDR3 region has 15 residues. V dropped 5 bases and J dropped 1 base, with 12 bases sitting between them. CDR1 is LNHDA and CDR2 is SQIVND in the germline V gene (reference sequence). The CDR3 region has the DNA TGTGCCAGTAGTCTCATACAGGGAAGCAATCAGCCCCAGCATTTT. Translating gives CASSLIQGSNQPQHF.

This chain joins TRBV7-9 and TRBJ2-1; D is possibly TRBD2 (5 bases). Germline assignment: CDR1 SEHNR and CDR2 FQNEAQ (reference sequence). V lost 1 base and J lost 15, with 16 bases in between. The CDR3 length is 13 residues. The CDR3 is CASSLDIEIEGFF. The CDR3 DNA follows: TGTGCCAGCAGCTTAGATATCGAGATAGAGGGGTTCTTC. Full variable domain (remainder filled in from reference TRBV7-9 and TRBJ2-1): DTGVSQNPRHKITKRGQNVTFRCDPISEHNRLYWYRQTLGQGPEFLTYFQNEAQLEKSRLLSDRFSAERPKGSFSTLEIQRTEQGDSAMYLCASSLDIEIEGFFGPGTRLTVL.

This chain connects TRBV7-9 to TRBJ2-1; D is ambiguous. Trimming removed 1 base from V and 10 bases from J, with 11 bases in between. Germline values: CDR1 SEHNR, CDR2 FQNEAQ (reference sequence). This CDR3 is 13 amino acids long. The CDR3 nucleotides are TGTGCCAGCAGCTTAGGTGGGGTCCGGGAGCAGTTCTTC. Protein product: CASSLGGVREQFF.

This clonotype was seen repeatedly, ten times or more. The chain joins TRBV27 to TRBJ2-7; TRBD1 matches at 7 bases. The germline CDR1 and CDR2 sequences are MNHEY and SMNVEV (reference sequence). This CDR3 is built from 14 residues. Losses at the gene ends were 1 base for V and 4 bases for J; bases not matched to a gene: 4. CDR3 sequence reads: CASSLLDRLYEQYF. The CDR3 bases are TGTGCCAGCAGTTTATTGGACAGGTTATACGAGCAGTACTTC.

This clonotype has just a few counts. The J gene is TRBJ2-7, the V gene TRBV20-1; 10 bases align to TRBD1. The CDR3 totals 15 residues. Germline assignment: CDR1 DFQATT and CDR2 SNEGSKA (reference sequence). With 1 base clipped from V and 4 bases from J, the junction kept 7 bases outside the gene matches. CDR3 sequence (DNA): TGCAGTGCTAGAGTAGGAGGGGACAGGGGTTACGAGCAGTACTTC. Its translation: CSARVGGDRGYEQYF.

This clonotype has a count of ten or more. The V and J genes are TRBV20-1 and TRBJ1-2, with 12 bases that match TRBD1. This CDR3 has 14 residues. Germline values: CDR1 DFQATT, CDR2 SNEGSKA (reference sequence). Trimming cost V 5 bases and J 8 bases; bases outside gene matches: 9. The DNA for the CDR3 is TGCAGTGCTCCCCCGGGACAGGGGGCCCGAGGCTACACCTTC. This sequence encodes CSAPPGQGARGYTF.

This clonotype has a handful of counts. This chain joins TRBV29-1 and TRBJ1-1; possible D gene TRBD1, 5 bases. Trimming took off 3 bases at V and 1 base at J, with 12 bases between the two ends. This CDR3 contains 14 residues. Germline V gives CDR1 SQVTM, CDR2 ANQGSEA. The DNA for the CDR3 is TGCAGCGTTGATCCAGGGAAAGGGAACACTGAAGCTTTCTTT. It is translated as CSVDPGKGNTEAFF.

This clonotype was detected many times. V and J are TRBV27 and TRBJ1-5, with no clear D. The CDR3 consists of 15 residues. The germline V gene has CDR1 MNHEY and CDR2 SMNVEV (reference sequence). Between the trimmed V and J ends, which lost 10 bases and 7 bases, there was a span of 23 bases. This CDR3 is CANPPAEQTGQPQHF. CDR3 coding DNA: TGTGCCAACCCTCCGGCAGAACAGACGGGGCAGCCCCAGCATTTT.

This clonotype was seen at least ten times. The chain has TRBV28 and TRBJ1-5, with 8 bases lining up with TRBD1. CDR1 is MDHEN and CDR2 is SYDVKM in the germline V gene. V lost 6 bases to trimming and J lost 4 bases; unmatched junction nucleotides: 11. The CDR3 has 16 residues. In DNA, the CDR3 is TGTGCCAGCAGCCCACCTGGACAGGGTCTAAATCAGCCCCAGCATTTT. Translated, it gives CASSPPGQGLNQPQHF.

In this sample, this clonotype turned up many times. The chain joins TRBV28 to TRBJ2-7, with D maybe TRBD2 (5 bases). Germline CDR1 is MDHEN and CDR2 is SYDVKM. The CDR3 consists of 13 residues. V was pared by 6 bases and J by 0 bases, with 9 bases between. The CDR3 loop is CASSWESSYEQYF. CDR3 in DNA: TGTGCCAGCAGCTGGGAGAGCTCCTACGAGCAGTACTTC.

The chain employs TRBV20-1 and TRBJ2-2; D may match TRBD1 or TRBD2 (5 bases each). The CDR3 is made up of 15 amino acids. Germline assignment: CDR1 DFQATT and CDR2 SNEGSKA (reference sequence). V was cut by 0 bases and J by 3 bases, with 11 bases left in between. This CDR3 is CSARDGAIDTGELFF. CDR3 bases: TGCAGTGCTAGAGACGGGGCTATTGACACCGGGGAGCTGTTTTTT.

This clonotype was detected a few times. This chain connects TRBV29-1 to TRBJ2-5, with TRBD2 matching over 8 bases. CDR3 size: 15 residues. With 6 bases clipped from V and 0 bases from J, the junction kept 9 bases outside the gene matches. Germline V gives CDR1 SQVTM, CDR2 ANQGSEA. The CDR3, as DNA: TGCAGCGTCGGGCTGTCGGGAGGGTACCAAGAGACCCAGTACTTC. Its translation: CSVGLSGGYQETQYF.

In its sample, this clonotype was seen once. The chain joins TRBV10-3 to TRBJ2-1, with TRBD2 matching 7 bases. V shed 3 bases, J shed 5 bases, and the junction held 7 bases outside the gene matches. CDR3 length: 15 amino acids. The germline gives CDR1 ENHRY, CDR2 SYGVKD. CDR3 nucleotides: TGTGCCATCAGTGATTATGGGACTACACACAATGAGCAGTTCTTC. It codes for CAISDYGTTHNEQFF.

This clonotype has at least ten counts. The CDR3 here is CASSFITEAYEQYF. CDR3 in DNA: TGTGCCAGCAGCTTTATTACGGAAGCCTACGAGCAGTACTTC. The V gene is TRBV7-8, the J gene TRBJ2-7, with D unclear. The length of the CDR3 is 14 residues. Germline V gene sequence: CDR1 SGHVS, CDR2 FQNEAQ. The V and J ends lost 3 bases and 2 bases respectively, with 11 bases between them.

V is TRBV28 and J is TRBJ1-6, with D possibly being TRBD1 (5 bases). CDR1 MDHEN and CDR2 SYDVKM come from the germline V gene. CDR3 size: 11 residues. V was trimmed by 6 bases and J by 14 bases, leaving 11 bases between them. Here the CDR3 DNA reads TGTGCCAGCAGCCCAGGGTGGGCCCTCCACTTT. Amino acids: CASSPGWALHF.

This clonotype was recorded many times. This chain links TRBV28 with TRBJ1-4; weak D call: TRBD1 (5 bases). The V gene lost 3 bases and the J gene lost 8 bases, with 13 bases spanning the gap. This CDR3 is 14 amino acids long. CDR1 and CDR2 from the germline V gene are MDHEN and SYDVKM. The CDR3 DNA reads as TGTGCCAGCAGTTTTCCCCAGGGAGAAGAAAAACTGTTTTTT. This gives the protein CASSFPQGEEKLFF.